This entry lists 18 T cell receptor beta chains sequenced from one sample in a study of regulatory T cells in long-lasting Graves disease. The authors built TCR beta libraries using iRepertoire HTBI primers and Arm-PCR of CDR3 regions. TCRdb re-derived calls from the multiplex PCR reads in MiXCR, one entry per CDR3 protein. The sample holds hundreds of thousands of distinct CDR3 sequences, approximately 13% seen once. The sample's time point: newly diagnosed GD, antithyroid drugs for less than 3 months. The TCR library was made from RNA that had been extracted from PBMCs in TRIzol. This sample also appeared in a second study, on T cells in Graves' hyperthyroidism and ophthalmopathy.

The starting material was peripheral blood mononuclear cells (PBMCs), obtained at new diagnosis, from a patient treated with antithyroid drugs. The origin of the receptors is a man aged 30-40 years with Graves disease.

The V gene is TRBV14, the J gene TRBJ1-1; no clear D. This CDR3 spans 12 amino acids. Germline V gene sequence: CDR1 SGHDN, CDR2 FVKESK. V dropped 6 bases and J dropped 6 bases, with 11 bases sitting between them. The CDR3 sequence: CASSRTKAEAFF. The CDR3 nucleotides are TGTGCCAGCAGTCGGACCAAGGCTGAAGCTTTCTTT.

This clonotype was detected many times. V usage is TRBV6-1 and J usage is TRBJ2-5, with D possibly called TRBD1 or TRBD2 (5 bases each). V was cut by 5 bases and J by 3 bases, with 16 bases left in between. The CDR3 is 15 residues long. In germline, CDR1 is MNHNS, CDR2 SASEGT. The CDR3 spells CASSQEGRGEETQYF. CDR3 sequence (DNA): TGTGCCAGCAGTCAAGAAGGACGAGGGGAAGAGACCCAGTACTTC.

This clonotype has at least ten counts. V is TRBV5-1 and J is TRBJ2-7, with 7 bases that match TRBD2. The CDR3 is made up of 14 amino acids. The germline V gene encodes CDR1 SGHRS and CDR2 YFSETQ. The trim removed 4 bases at V and 5 bases at J, leaving 9 bases unmatched. CDR3 nucleotide sequence: TGCGCCAGCAGCCGCGAAGTAGCGGGTAACGAGCAGTACTTC. Its translation is CASSREVAGNEQYF. Full variable domain (missing parts from reference TRBV5-1 and TRBJ2-7): KAGVTQTPRYLIKTRGQQVTLSCSPISGHRSVSWYQQTPGQGLQFLFEYFSETQRNKGNFPGRFSGRQFSNSRSEMNVSTLELGDSALYLCASSREVAGNEQYFGPGTRLTVT.

This clonotype turned up a few times. The rearrangement joins TRBV6-1 to TRBJ2-1; D gene uncertain. This CDR3 has 16 residues. The germline V gene encodes CDR1 MNHNS and CDR2 SASEGT. V was cut by 4 bases and J by 0 bases, with 13 bases left in between. CDR3 in amino acids: CASSVEQTSSYNEQFF. CDR3 bases: TGTGCCAGCAGTGTCGAACAGACGAGCTCCTACAATGAGCAGTTCTTC.

This chain links TRBV3-1 with TRBJ2-2; 7 bases map to TRBD2. CDR3 length equals 18 residues. The germline V gene has CDR1 LGHDT and CDR2 YNNKEL (reference sequence). Unmatched junction bases numbered 15, after V lost 3 bases and J lost 5 bases. CDR3 bases: TGTGCCAGCAGCCACCCCGGATGGGACTCGCGGGGGACCGGGGAGCTGTTTTTT. Translating it yields CASSHPGWDSRGTGELFF.

This clonotype was seen a handful of times. The V gene is TRBV20-1, the J gene TRBJ2-7, with TRBD1 as a possible D gene (5 bases). Germline lookup yields CDR1 DFQATT and CDR2 SNEGSKA (reference sequence). The CDR3 is made up of 15 amino acids. V shed 0 bases and J shed 0 bases, with 12 bases lying between them. The CDR3 protein is CSARDVKGNSYEQYF. The DNA of the CDR3 is TGCAGTGCTAGAGATGTGAAGGGGAACTCCTACGAGCAGTACTTC.

In this sample, this clonotype turned up many times. V gene TRBV6-1 combines with J gene TRBJ2-7; perhaps D is TRBD1 or TRBD2 (5 bases each). V was cut by 4 bases and J by 5 bases, with 18 bases left in between. The CDR3 length is 15 residues. Germline loops: CDR1 MNHNS, CDR2 SASEGT. In DNA, the CDR3 is TGTGCCAGCAGTGCGACGGGGTATAGGGGCGACGAGCAGTACTTC. This codes for CASSATGYRGDEQYF.

This clonotype was seen ten or more times. This chain joins TRBV2 and TRBJ2-5; 7 bases line up with TRBD1. The ends lost 7 bases at V and 2 bases at J; junction bases unmatched: 7. The V gene's germline CDR1 is SNHLY and CDR2 FYNNEI. The CDR3 contains 14 residues. The CDR3 is CASNAGTVQETQYF. The DNA for the CDR3 is TGTGCCAGCAATGCTGGGACAGTACAAGAGACCCAGTACTTC. Looking up the rest from reference TRBV2 and TRBJ2-5 gives the full variable domain: EPEVTQTPSHQVTQMGQEVILRCVPISNHLYFYWYRQILGQKVEFLVSFYNNEISEKSEIFDDQFSVERPDGSNFTLKIRSTKLEDSAMYFCASNAGTVQETQYFGPGTRLLVL.

This clonotype came up many times. The genes are TRBV7-9 and TRBJ2-7; D call uncertain. CDR1 and CDR2 (germline): SEHNR, FQNEAQ (reference sequence). Trimming took 0 bases from V and 0 from J, leaving 15 bases between them. The CDR3 loop spans 17 amino acids. The CDR3 is CASSLAQGGGSSYEQYF. The DNA of the CDR3 is TGTGCCAGCAGCTTAGCGCAAGGCGGCGGAAGCTCCTACGAGCAGTACTTC.

This chain joins TRBV11-3 and TRBJ2-7; D is perhaps TRBD1 (6 bases). Trimming removed 1 base at V and 9 bases at J, with 13 bases between. CDR1 and CDR2 (germline): SGHNT, YENEEA. The CDR3 has 13 residues. The DNA of the CDR3 is TGTGCCAGCAGCTTAGGTGCAGGGGTTGGGCAGTACTTC. This translates into CASSLGAGVGQYF.

This clonotype has at least ten counts. V usage is TRBV7-2 and J usage is TRBJ2-1; D is perhaps TRBD1 or TRBD2 (5 bases each). Germline V gene data show CDR1 as SGHTA and CDR2 as FQGNSA. Between the trimmed V and J ends, which lost 7 bases and 7 bases, there was a span of 17 bases. CDR3 length: 14 amino acids. The CDR3 DNA sequence: TGTGCCAGCAACCGAAGGCAGGGAGTAAATGAGCAGTTCTTC. Protein sequence: CASNRRQGVNEQFF.

This clonotype occurred many times. The genes are TRBV20-1 and TRBJ2-7; a weak D match, TRBD2 (6 bases). This CDR3 has 13 residues. With 3 bases removed from V and 2 bases from J, the gap between germline ends came to 11 bases. Looked up from germline, CDR1 is DFQATT and CDR2 is SNEGSKA (reference sequence). The DNA for the CDR3 is TGCAGTGCTAGGCGGGAAGGGACCTACGAGCAGTACTTC. This encodes CSARREGTYEQYF.

A few counts support this clonotype. The rearrangement uses TRBV5-1 and TRBJ1-5; D not certain. This CDR3 contains 15 residues. V was trimmed by 0 bases and J by 4 bases, leaving 11 bases between them. The germline gives CDR1 SGHRS, CDR2 YFSETQ. The CDR3 DNA is TGCGCCAGCAGCTTGGGTGTCAGCTCAAATCAGCCCCAGCATTTT. It encodes CASSLGVSSNQPQHF.

The gene calls are TRBV20-1 and TRBJ2-7; D perhaps matches TRBD2 (7 bases). Trimming pared 4 bases from V and 5 bases from J, leaving 24 bases between. The CDR3 spans 16 residues. The germline CDR1 and CDR2 sequences are DFQATT and SNEGSKA (reference sequence). The CDR3 coding sequence is TGCAGTGCTACCAAGACGACTACAGGGAGGGGAAACGAGCAGTACTTC. Its translation is CSATKTTTGRGNEQYF.

A remark on this clonotype: A read error may be the cause here, since a much bigger clone is one base away. The CDR3 sequence is CVSSLPSVTQETQYF. Here the CDR3 DNA reads TGTGTCAGCAGTTTGCCTAGCGTGACACAAGAGACCCAGTACTTC. The V call is TRBV12-3 or TRBV12-4, the J call TRBJ2-7, with D possibly matching TRBD2 (6 bases). The DNA end is a closer match to TRBJ2-5, so the J assignment may be wrong. The CDR3 covers 15 residues.

V usage is TRBV5-1 and J usage is TRBJ2-7; 7 positions match TRBD1. Per the germline V gene, CDR1 is SGHRS and CDR2 is YFSETQ. The CDR3 is 16 amino acids. V dropped 0 bases and J dropped 0; count of bases not matched to a gene: 6. The CDR3 DNA follows: TGCGCCAGCAGCTTGGGACCGGGACAGATCTCCTACGAGCAGTACTTC. Its protein is CASSLGPGQISYEQYF.

This clonotype was counted between two and nine times. The chain uses TRBV4-1 and TRBJ1-2, with D perhaps matching TRBD1 (6 bases). Between the trimmed V and J ends, which lost 8 bases and 8 bases, there was a span of 18 bases. Germline values: CDR1 MGHRA, CDR2 YSYEKL. CDR3 length: 13 residues. The chain's CDR3 is CASGSGVGSGYTF. In DNA form, the CDR3 reads TGCGCCAGCGGGTCAGGGGTAGGGAGCGGCTACACCTTC.

Ten or more counts support this clonotype. V and J are TRBV27 and TRBJ1-2; TRBD1 is a possible D gene (6 bases). The CDR3 runs to 16 residues. The V and J ends lost 0 bases and 3 bases respectively, with 14 bases between them. CDR1 MNHEY and CDR2 SMNVEV come from the germline V gene (reference sequence). The chain's CDR3 is CASSLSPPQGDYGYTF. CDR3 in DNA: TGTGCCAGCAGTTTATCCCCTCCACAGGGTGACTATGGCTACACCTTC.